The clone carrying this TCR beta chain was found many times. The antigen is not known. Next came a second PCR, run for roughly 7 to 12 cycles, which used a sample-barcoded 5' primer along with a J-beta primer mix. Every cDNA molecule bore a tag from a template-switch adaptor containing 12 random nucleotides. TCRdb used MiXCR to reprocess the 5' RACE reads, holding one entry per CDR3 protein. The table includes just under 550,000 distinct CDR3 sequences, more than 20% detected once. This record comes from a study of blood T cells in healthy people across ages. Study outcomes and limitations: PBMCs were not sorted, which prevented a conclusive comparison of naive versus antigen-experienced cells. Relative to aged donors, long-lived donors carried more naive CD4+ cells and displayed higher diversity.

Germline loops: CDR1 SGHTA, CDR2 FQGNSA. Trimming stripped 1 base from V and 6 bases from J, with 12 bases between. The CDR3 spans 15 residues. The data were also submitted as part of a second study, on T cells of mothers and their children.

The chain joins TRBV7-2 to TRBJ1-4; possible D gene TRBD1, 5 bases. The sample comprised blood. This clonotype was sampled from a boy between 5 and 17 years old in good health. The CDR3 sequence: CASSLDPGMDEKLFF. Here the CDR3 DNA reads TGTGCCAGCAGCTTAGATCCAGGGATGGATGAAAAACTGTTTTTT.